Following are 26 T cell receptor beta chains from one sample sequenced in a study of PD-L1 blockade in urothelial cancer. The time point was: peripheral blood 6 weeks after treatment start. Method: immunoSEQ multiplex PCR; TCRdb's copy keeps in-frame clones and lacks some. The data show 100,000 to 150,000 clones, roughly 88% seen once. The sequencing used PBMCs, collected around atezolizumab (anti-PD-L1) treatment. These receptors came from a man aged 45-65 years with urothelial cancer.

With regard to this clone: Other DNA sequences from this sample encode an identical CDR3 as well. The rearrangement uses TRBV7-9 and TRBJ1-6; no reliable D call. Trimming pared 3 bases from V and 7 bases from J, leaving 7 bases between. The CDR3 is 13 residues long. Per germline, CDR1 SEHNR and CDR2 FQNEAQ (reference sequence). CDR3 nucleotides: TGTGCCAGCAGCTTTACCGGGAATTCACCCCTCCACTTT. Translated: CASSFTGNSPLHF.

V is TRBV5-1 and J is TRBJ2-1; 9 nucleotides align to TRBD2. Germline CDR1 reads SGHRS; CDR2 reads YFSETQ. This CDR3 has 16 residues. With V trimmed by 5 bases and J by 8 bases, 14 bases remained unmatched. CDR3 nucleotides: TGCGCCAGCAGACGGGCGGGAGGGCCGGGCTGGCATGAGCAGTTCTTC. Translation gives CASRRAGGPGWHEQFF.

The rearrangement links TRBV10-2 to TRBJ2-3; unclear D gene. This CDR3 is 13 amino acids long. Germline assignment: CDR1 WSHSY and CDR2 SAAADI. Trimming shortened V by 4 bases and J by 2 bases, and 7 bases separated the two germline ends. As DNA, the CDR3 is TGCGCCAGCAGTGTAAGCAACACAGATACGCAGTATTTT. The encoded protein is CASSVSNTDTQYF.

The chain joins TRBV28 to TRBJ1-2; a possible D gene is TRBD1 (6 bases). V was cut by 6 bases and J by 4 bases, with 21 bases left in between. Per germline, CDR1 MDHEN and CDR2 SYDVKM. The CDR3 sequence is 16 residues long. The CDR3 DNA reads TGTGCCAGCAGCAAAGGCCAGGGGAATCCCCCCTATGGCTACACCTTC. Protein: CASSKGQGNPPYGYTF.

The CDR3 reads CASSLVLASGELFF. CDR3 nucleotides: TGTGCCAGCAGCTTAGTACTAGCCAGCGGGGAGCTGTTTTTT. This chain uses TRBV11-2 with TRBJ2-2; tentatively, D is TRBD2 (6 bases). V lost 1 base, J lost 7 bases, and 10 bases lay in between. The CDR3 has 14 amino acids. Germline CDR1 is SGHAT and CDR2 is FQNNGV.

This chain connects TRBV6-1 to TRBJ2-2, with 12 bases that match TRBD2. The CDR3 has 15 amino acids. Trimming at V came to 2 bases and at J to 8 bases, leaving 3 bases not matched to a gene. Germline lookup yields CDR1 MNHNS and CDR2 SASEGT. Here the CDR3 reads CASSELGLAGGELFF. CDR3 bases: TGTGCCAGCAGTGAACTTGGACTAGCGGGAGGGGAGCTGTTTTTT.

The chain joins TRBV25-1 to TRBJ2-5, with D perhaps matching TRBD1 (6 bases). Germline-derived CDR1 and CDR2 are MGHDK and SYGVNS. The CDR3 runs to 12 residues. Trimming removed 3 bases from V and 4 bases from J, with 6 bases in between. This CDR3 is CASSDRGETQYF. The CDR3 coding sequence is TGTGCCAGCAGTGACAGGGGAGAGACCCAGTACTTC.

The chain combines TRBV19 with TRBJ2-7; D perhaps matches TRBD2 (6 bases). The germline CDR1 and CDR2 sequences are LNHDA and SQIVND (reference sequence). The CDR3 is made up of 15 amino acids. V lost 3 bases and J lost 6, with 18 bases in between. CDR3 bases: TGTGCCAGTAGTATCGCCCTTAGTTACGGGGGCGAGCAGTACTTC. As protein: CASSIALSYGGEQYF.

This clone came up once. The V and J genes are TRBV6-1 and TRBJ2-7; 12 bases match TRBD2. J lost 3 bases, V lost 5 bases, and 2 bases had no gene match. This CDR3 contains 14 residues. Germline V gives CDR1 MNHNS, CDR2 SASEGT. CDR3 protein: CASSTSGRIYEQYF. DNA of the CDR3: TGTGCCAGCAGTACTAGCGGGAGGATCTACGAGCAGTACTTC.

V and J are TRBV5-1 and TRBJ2-7; D may be TRBD2 (7 bases). CDR3 size: 17 residues. CDR1 SGHRS and CDR2 YFSETQ come from the germline V gene. Trimming took off 3 bases at V and 5 bases at J, with 24 bases between the two ends. As DNA, the CDR3 is TGCGCCAGCAGCTCGCCCGTCCCGTTTACAGGGAGGGACGAGCAGTACTTC. This gives the protein CASSSPVPFTGRDEQYF.

The V gene is TRBV9, the J gene TRBJ1-1; D is unclear. The CDR3 length is 14 residues. The germline V and J ends were trimmed by 4 bases and 0 bases, with 10 bases remaining between them. Germline CDR1 SGDLS, CDR2 YYNGEE. The CDR3 protein is CASSRGGLNTEAFF. CDR3 DNA sequence: TGTGCCAGCAGCCGTGGAGGGCTGAACACTGAAGCTTTCTTT.

The V call is TRBV5-4, the J call TRBJ2-2, with D uncertain. V was cut by 1 base and J by 1 base, with 5 bases left in between. The CDR3 length is 14 residues. Germline V gene data show CDR1 as SGHNT and CDR2 as YYREEE (reference sequence). The CDR3 DNA follows: TGTGCCAGCAGCTTGTCAGTGAACACCGGGGAGCTGTTTTTT. Translating gives CASSLSVNTGELFF.

The V and J genes are TRBV21-1 and TRBJ2-3; TRBD2 is taken as the D call from the table, unchecked against the DNA. TRBV21-1 is described as a pseudogene. The CDR3 loop spans 14 amino acids. For the CDR3, the DNA is TGTGCCGGCTACGGGGGGCTCCCCACAGATACGCAGTATTTT. Encoded protein: CAGYGGLPTDTQYF.

This clone was seen just once. This sequence joins TRBV25-1 and TRBJ2-7; 11 nucleotides align to TRBD2. There are 14 residues in the CDR3. Germline CDR1 and CDR2: MGHDK and SYGVNS. After removal of 6 bases from V and 0 bases from J, the junction contained 1 base not matched to a gene. The chain's CDR3 is CASRTSGSSYEQYF. The CDR3 region has the DNA TGTGCCAGCAGAACTAGCGGGAGCTCCTACGAGCAGTACTTC.

This chain links TRBV5-4 with TRBJ1-1, with TRBD1 identical over 12 bases. Germline-derived CDR1 and CDR2 are SGHNT and YYREEE (reference sequence). With 3 bases clipped from V and 5 bases from J, the junction kept 17 bases outside the gene matches. The CDR3 sequence is 19 residues long. The CDR3 DNA follows: TGTGCCAGCAGCTCAAAGGAGGGGGGACAGGGGGCCGGTGATACTGAAGCTTTCTTT. It translates to CASSSKEGGQGAGDTEAFF.

The chain joins TRBV19 to TRBJ2-1, with TRBD2 as a possible D gene (6 bases). CDR1 LNHDA and CDR2 SQIVND come from the germline V gene (reference sequence). Trimming took off 6 bases at V and 7 bases at J, with 13 bases between the two ends. The CDR3 runs to 13 residues. The CDR3 reads CASSRRAGNEQFF. Here the CDR3 DNA reads TGTGCCAGTAGCCGGAGGGCCGGGAATGAGCAGTTCTTC.

This clone was recorded once. J is TRBJ2-7 and V is TRBV10-2; 7 bases fit TRBD1. The germline V gene has CDR1 WSHSY and CDR2 SAAADI. With V trimmed by 4 bases and J by 4 bases, 7 bases remained unmatched. This CDR3 contains 14 residues. The CDR3 region has the DNA TGCGCCAGCAGTGCGGGACAGCGGACTTACGAGCAGTACTTC. It translates to CASSAGQRTYEQYF.

This clone was seen a few times. The DNA for the CDR3 is TGTGCCAGCAGTGAACGTTCGGGCTCTGGAAACACCATATATTTT. This codes for CASSERSGSGNTIYF. The chain recombines TRBV6-1 with TRBJ1-3; D not certain. Germline-derived CDR1 and CDR2 are MNHNS and SASEGT. Deletions cut 2 bases from V and 0 bases from J, with 8 bases between. There are 15 residues in the CDR3.

V is TRBV2 and J is TRBJ2-2; 9 nucleotides line up with TRBD1. V lost 6 bases to trimming and J lost 6 bases; unmatched junction nucleotides: 5. The germline CDR1 and CDR2 sequences are SNHLY and FYNNEI. This CDR3 is 14 amino acids long. Here the CDR3 reads CASRPGQGPGELFF. As DNA, the CDR3 is TGTGCCAGCAGGCCGGGACAGGGTCCCGGGGAGCTGTTTTTT.

The chain combines TRBV6-5 with TRBJ1-4; D is uncertain. V shed 4 bases and J shed 0 bases, with 12 bases lying between them. This CDR3 region has 16 residues. Germline V gives CDR1 MNHEY, CDR2 SVGAGI. CDR3 bases: TGTGCCAGCAGTTCCACTACCGTGGCAACTAATGAAAAACTGTTTTTT. Its protein product is CASSSTTVATNEKLFF.

The chain links TRBV18 to TRBJ2-1; D is ambiguous. V was clipped by 4 bases and J by 0 bases, with 10 bases between them. Germline loops: CDR1 KGHSH, CDR2 LQKENI. This CDR3 contains 15 residues. As DNA, the CDR3 is TGTGCCAGCTCACTCCGTACGCGCTCCTACAATGAGCAGTTCTTC. This gives the protein CASSLRTRSYNEQFF.

This clone was counted only a few times. The chain is built from TRBV6-5 and TRBJ1-2; D unresolved. Germline-derived CDR1 and CDR2 are MNHEY and SVGAGI. CDR3 length equals 12 residues. V lost 3 bases and J 7 bases, leaving 9 bases between the germline ends. As DNA, the CDR3 is TGTGCCAGCAGTTATTTCGGAGGTGGCTACACCTTC. Translation gives CASSYFGGGYTF.

V and J are TRBV18 and TRBJ2-3, with 13 bases that match TRBD2. The CDR3 loop spans 16 amino acids. Per the germline V gene, CDR1 is KGHSH and CDR2 is LQKENI. Trimming at V came to 3 bases and at J to 2 bases, leaving 2 bases not matched to a gene. The CDR3 protein is CASSPGTSGTTDTQYF. In DNA, the CDR3 is TGTGCCAGCTCACCTGGGACTAGCGGGACCACAGATACGCAGTATTTT.

This clone has only one observation. The CDR3 protein is CASNPPGIGKNIQYF. DNA for the CDR3: TGTGCCAGCAATCCGCCCGGGATTGGCAAAAACATTCAGTACTTC. J is TRBJ2-4 and V is TRBV6-1; D is possibly TRBD2 (5 bases). Germline CDR1 MNHNS, CDR2 SASEGT. This CDR3 has 15 residues. V lost 7 bases to trimming and J lost 3 bases, with 16 bases between them.

The CDR3 region has the DNA TGTGCCAGCAGCCCGAACCTCGGACAGTTCCGGGAGCAGTACTTC. This encodes CASSPNLGQFREQYF. This chain links TRBV14 with TRBJ2-7; D is possibly TRBD1 (6 bases). The CDR3 contains 15 residues. V was trimmed by 4 bases and J by 7 bases, leaving 20 bases between them. In germline, CDR1 is SGHDN, CDR2 FVKESK.

This clone appeared once. The chain combines TRBV7-8 with TRBJ2-7, with D tentatively TRBD2 (7 bases). This CDR3 spans 17 amino acids. Germline CDR1 SGHVS, CDR2 FQNEAQ. Trimming took 4 bases from V and 4 from J, leaving 23 bases between them. CDR3 region: CASSSNLGGGGGYEQYF. As DNA, the CDR3 is TGTGCCAGCAGCTCCAACCTAGGGGGTGGGGGAGGGTACGAGCAGTACTTC.